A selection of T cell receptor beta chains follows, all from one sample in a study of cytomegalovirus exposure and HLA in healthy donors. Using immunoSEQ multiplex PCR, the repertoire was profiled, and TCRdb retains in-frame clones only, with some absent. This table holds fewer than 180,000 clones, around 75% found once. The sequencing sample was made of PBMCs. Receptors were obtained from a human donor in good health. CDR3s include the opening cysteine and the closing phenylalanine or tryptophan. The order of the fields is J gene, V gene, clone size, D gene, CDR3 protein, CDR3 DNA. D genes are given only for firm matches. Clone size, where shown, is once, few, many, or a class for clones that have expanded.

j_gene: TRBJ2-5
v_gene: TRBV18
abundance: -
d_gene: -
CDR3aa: CASSPIGVSQETQYF
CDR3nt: TGTGCCAGCTCACCAATCGGGGTCTCCCAAGAGACCCAGTACTTC

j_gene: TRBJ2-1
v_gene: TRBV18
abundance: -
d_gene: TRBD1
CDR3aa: CASSPGQDNEQFF
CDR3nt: TGTGCCAGCTCCCCCGGACAGGACAATGAGCAGTTCTTC

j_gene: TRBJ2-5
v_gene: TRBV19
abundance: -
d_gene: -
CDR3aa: CASPPGGRRRRTQYF
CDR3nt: TGTGCCAGTCCCCCGGGGGGCCGGCGCAGGAGGACCCAGTACTTC

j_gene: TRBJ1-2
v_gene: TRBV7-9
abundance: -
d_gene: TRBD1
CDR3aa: CASSTIRDRARDGYTF
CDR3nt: TGTGCCAGCAGCACCATCCGGGACAGGGCGAGGGATGGCTACACCTTC

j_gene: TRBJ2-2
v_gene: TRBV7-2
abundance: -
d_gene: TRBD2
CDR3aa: CASSPWPAGVGTGELFF
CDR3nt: TGTGCCAGCAGCCCCTGGCCAGCGGGAGTCGGAACCGGGGAGCTGTTTTTT

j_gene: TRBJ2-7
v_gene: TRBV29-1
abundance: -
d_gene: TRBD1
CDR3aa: CSVALDRDYEQYF
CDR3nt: TGCAGCGTAGCCCTAGACAGGGATTACGAGCAGTACTTC

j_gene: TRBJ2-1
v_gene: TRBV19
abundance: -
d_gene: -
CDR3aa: CASSVTGSSYNEQFF
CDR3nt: TGTGCCAGTAGTGTCACAGGGAGCTCCTACAATGAGCAGTTCTTC

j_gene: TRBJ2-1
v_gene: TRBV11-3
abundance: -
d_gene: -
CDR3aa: CASSLEGGPYNEQFF
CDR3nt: TGTGCCAGCAGCTTAGAAGGGGGACCCTACAATGAGCAGTTCTTC

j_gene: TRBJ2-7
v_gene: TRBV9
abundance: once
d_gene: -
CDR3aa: CASSASREDTGFEQYF
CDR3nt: TGTGCCAGCAGCGCCTCCCGCGAGGATACAGGGTTCGAGCAGTACTTC

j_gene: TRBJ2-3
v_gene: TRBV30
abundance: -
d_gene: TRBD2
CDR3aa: CASALSSGGTDTQYF
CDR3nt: TGTGCCTCGGCATTGAGTAGCGGGGGGACAGATACGCAGTATTTT

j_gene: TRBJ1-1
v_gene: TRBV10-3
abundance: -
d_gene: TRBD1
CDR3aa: CAISEFGTGVMNTEAFF
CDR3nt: TGTGCCATCAGTGAGTTTGGGACAGGGGTTATGAACACTGAAGCTTTCTTT